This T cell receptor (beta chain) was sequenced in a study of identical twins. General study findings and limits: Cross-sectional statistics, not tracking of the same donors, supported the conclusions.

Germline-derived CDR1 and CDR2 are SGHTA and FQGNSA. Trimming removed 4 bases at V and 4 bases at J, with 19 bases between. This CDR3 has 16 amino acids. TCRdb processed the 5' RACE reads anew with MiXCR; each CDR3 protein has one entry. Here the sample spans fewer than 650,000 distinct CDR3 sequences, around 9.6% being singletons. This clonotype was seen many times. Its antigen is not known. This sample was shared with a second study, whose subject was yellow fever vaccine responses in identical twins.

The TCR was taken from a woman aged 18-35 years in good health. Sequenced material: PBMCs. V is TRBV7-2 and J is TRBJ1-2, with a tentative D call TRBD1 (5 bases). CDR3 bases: TGTGCCAGCAGCTCTGGGGGTAGTCTGAGGATCTATGGCTACACCTTC. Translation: CASSSGGSLRIYGYTF.